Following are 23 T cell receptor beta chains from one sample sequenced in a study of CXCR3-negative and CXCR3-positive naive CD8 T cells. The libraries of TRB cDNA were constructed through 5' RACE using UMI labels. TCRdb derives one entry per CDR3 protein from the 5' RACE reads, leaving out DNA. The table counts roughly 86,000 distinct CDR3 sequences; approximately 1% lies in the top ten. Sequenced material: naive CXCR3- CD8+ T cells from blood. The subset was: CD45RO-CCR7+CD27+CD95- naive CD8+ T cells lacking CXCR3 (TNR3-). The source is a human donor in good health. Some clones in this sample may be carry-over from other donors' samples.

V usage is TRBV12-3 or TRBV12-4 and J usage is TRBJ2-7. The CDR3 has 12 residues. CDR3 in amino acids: CASSLVGEVQYF.

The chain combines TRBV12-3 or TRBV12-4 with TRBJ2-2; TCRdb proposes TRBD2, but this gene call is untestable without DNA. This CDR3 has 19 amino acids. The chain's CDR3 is CASSSHPAGSGANTGELFF.

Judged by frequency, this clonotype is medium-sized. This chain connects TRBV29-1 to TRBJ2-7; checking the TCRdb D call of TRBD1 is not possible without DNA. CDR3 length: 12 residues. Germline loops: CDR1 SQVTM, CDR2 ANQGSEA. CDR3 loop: CSVRFQGYEQYF.

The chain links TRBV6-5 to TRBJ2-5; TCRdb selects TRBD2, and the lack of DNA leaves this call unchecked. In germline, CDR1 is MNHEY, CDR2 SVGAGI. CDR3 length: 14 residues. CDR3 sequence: CASSYGGGEETQYF.

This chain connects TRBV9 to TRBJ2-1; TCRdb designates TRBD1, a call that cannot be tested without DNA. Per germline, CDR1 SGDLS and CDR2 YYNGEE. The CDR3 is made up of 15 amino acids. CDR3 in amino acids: CASSVPGLENNEQFF.

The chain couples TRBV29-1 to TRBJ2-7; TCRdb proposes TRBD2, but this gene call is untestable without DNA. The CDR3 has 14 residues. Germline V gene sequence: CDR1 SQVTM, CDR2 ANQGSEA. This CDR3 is CSVAPGLPPYEQYF.

CDR3 sequence reads: CASSSSRDQYTEAFF. This chain links TRBV7-3 with TRBJ1-1. CDR1 is SGHTA and CDR2 is FQGTGA in the germline V gene. CDR3 length: 15 residues.

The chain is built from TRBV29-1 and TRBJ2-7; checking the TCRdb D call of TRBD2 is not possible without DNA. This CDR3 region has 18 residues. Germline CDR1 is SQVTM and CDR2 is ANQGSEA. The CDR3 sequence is CSVEGASGGYSCSYEQYF.

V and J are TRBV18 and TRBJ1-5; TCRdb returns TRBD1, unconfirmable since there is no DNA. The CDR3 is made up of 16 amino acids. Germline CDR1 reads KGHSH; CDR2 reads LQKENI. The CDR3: CASSPPGREPNQPQHF.

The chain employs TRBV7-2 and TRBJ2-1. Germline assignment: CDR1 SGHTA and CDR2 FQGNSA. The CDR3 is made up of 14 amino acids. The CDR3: CASSLGRRYNEQFF.

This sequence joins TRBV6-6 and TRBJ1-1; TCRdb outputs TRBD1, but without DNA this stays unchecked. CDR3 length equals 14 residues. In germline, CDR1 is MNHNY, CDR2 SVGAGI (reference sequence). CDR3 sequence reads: CASPPDRGLTEAFF.

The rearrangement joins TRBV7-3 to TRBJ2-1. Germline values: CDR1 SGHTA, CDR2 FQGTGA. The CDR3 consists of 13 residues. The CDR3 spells CASSFTVYNEQFF.

Here the CDR3 reads CASSHSGGTGTYEQYF. This rearrangement joins TRBV4-2 to TRBJ2-7; TCRdb names TRBD1, which stays unverified in the absence of DNA. CDR3 length: 16 amino acids. Germline CDR1 and CDR2: LGHNA and YNFKEQ.

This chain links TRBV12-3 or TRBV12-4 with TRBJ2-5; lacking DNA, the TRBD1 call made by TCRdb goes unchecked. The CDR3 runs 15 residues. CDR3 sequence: CASSQFPDNQDTQYF.

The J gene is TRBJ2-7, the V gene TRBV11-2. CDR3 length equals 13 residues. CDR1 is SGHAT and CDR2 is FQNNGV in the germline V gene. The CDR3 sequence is CASSLVPVLEQYF. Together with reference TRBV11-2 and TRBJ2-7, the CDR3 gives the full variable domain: EAGVAQSPRYKIIEKRQSVAFWCNPISGHATLYWYQQILGQGPKLLIQFQNNGVVDDSQLPKDRFSAERLKGVDSTLKIQPAKLEDSAVYLCASSLVPVLEQYFGPGTRLTVT.

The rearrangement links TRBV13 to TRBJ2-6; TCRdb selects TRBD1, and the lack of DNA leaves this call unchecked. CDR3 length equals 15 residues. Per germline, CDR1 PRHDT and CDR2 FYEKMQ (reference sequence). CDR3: CASSAGDTGANVLTF.

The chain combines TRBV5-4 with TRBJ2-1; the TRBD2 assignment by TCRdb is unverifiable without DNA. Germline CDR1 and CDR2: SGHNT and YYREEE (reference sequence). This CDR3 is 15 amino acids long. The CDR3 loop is CASSLTGLGYNEQFF.

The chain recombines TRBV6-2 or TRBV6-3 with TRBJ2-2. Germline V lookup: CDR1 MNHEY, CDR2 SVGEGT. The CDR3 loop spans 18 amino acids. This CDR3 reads CASSLIEGYLSNTGELFF.

The CDR3 reads CSVDRVGEQYF. This chain links TRBV29-1 with TRBJ2-7; TCRdb's D gene call, TRBD1, goes unchecked for lack of DNA. The CDR3 runs to 11 residues. Per germline, CDR1 SQVTM and CDR2 ANQGSEA.

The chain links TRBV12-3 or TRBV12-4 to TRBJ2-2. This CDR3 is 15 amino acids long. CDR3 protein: CASSLAGANTGELFF.

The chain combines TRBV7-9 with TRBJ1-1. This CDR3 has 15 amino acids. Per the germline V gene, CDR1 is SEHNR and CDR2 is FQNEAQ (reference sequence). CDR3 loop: CASSASGGGNTEAFF.

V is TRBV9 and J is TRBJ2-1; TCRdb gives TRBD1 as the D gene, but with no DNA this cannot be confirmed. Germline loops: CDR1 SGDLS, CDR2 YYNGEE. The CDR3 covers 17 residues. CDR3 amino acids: CASSVPGNLRGYNEQFF.

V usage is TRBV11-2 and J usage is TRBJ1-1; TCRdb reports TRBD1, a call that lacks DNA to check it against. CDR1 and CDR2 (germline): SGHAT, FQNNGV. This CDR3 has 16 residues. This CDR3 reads CASSHTGGRGNTEAFF.